What follows describes a single T cell receptor beta chain. This sample is drawn from a study of blood T cell repertoires in COVID-19. TCRdb's table, derived via immunoSEQ multiplex PCR, lists solely in-frame clones and lacks some. The repertoire holds under 250,000 clones, approximately 80% seen once, with around 6.4% in the top ten. Germline-derived CDR1 and CDR2 are LNHDA and SQIVND (reference sequence). This CDR3 has 16 amino acids. V lost 3 bases to trimming and J lost 3 bases, with 17 bases between them. Sequencing was done on a sample of peripheral blood. The chain combines TRBV19 with TRBJ2-5; D is possibly TRBD2 (6 bases). The receptor was isolated from a woman aged 55-70 years with active or convalescent COVID-19. The CDR3 nucleotides are TGTGCCAGTAGTATCCGTGTCGGGAGTGGGAAAGAGACCCAGTACTTC. Amino acid sequence: CASSIRVGSGKETQYF.